This TCR beta chain was sequenced for a study of HIV-infected patients and healthy controls. The repertoire came from unfractionated whole blood and reflected all unsorted peripheral T cells. A 2.5 ml peripheral blood sample was taken for RNA. Reverse transcription used 450 to 500 ng RNA and constant-region primers for alpha and beta. Each of the alpha and beta chains got its own library through chain-specific third strand synthesis with indices. Each molecule carried a 12-nucleotide identifier made of two joined random hexamers added before amplification. TCRdb redid the calling of the 5' RACE reads with MiXCR, one entry per CDR3 protein. The profile shows 18,000 or so distinct CDR3 sequences, about 12% of them singletons. The J segment lost 4 bases and the V segment lost 1 base, leaving 9 bases of the junction unmatched. The CDR3 has 16 amino acids. Germline loops: CDR1 DFQATT, CDR2 SNEGSKA (reference sequence).

This clonotype occurred many times. No antigen is known for it. Findings and limits, study-wide: Size-matching overweighted rare events from HIV-infected data when comparing patients with controls. Size-matched repertoire data failed to replicate the apparent Gini index recovery after therapy in HIV-infected patients.

Sequencing was carried out using blood. The chain has TRBV20-1 and TRBJ2-3, with TRBD2 identical over 9 bases. This sequence originates from an adult in good health. The DNA for the CDR3 is TGCAGTGCTAGAGTTGGGGGAGCGGGGGGTCCAGATACGCAGTATTTT. Translation: CSARVGGAGGPDTQYF.